This entry lists 25 T cell receptor beta chains sequenced from one sample in a study of shared T cell receptors in the human thymus. Profiling relied on immunoSEQ multiplex PCR, and the TCRdb table lists in-frame clones only, not all of them. The profile shows 700,000 or so clones, 70% to 90% of them singletons. This sample was shared with a second study, whose subject was human thymus T cells.

What was sequenced was thymocytes. The receptors shown here come from a girl under two years old with a congenital heart defect.

The chain combines TRBV25-1 with TRBJ1-1, with unresolved D. The CDR3 covers 11 residues. Germline V lookup: CDR1 MGHDK, CDR2 SYGVNS. V was clipped by 7 bases and J by 1 base, with 4 bases between them. This CDR3 is CASTGNTEAFF. As DNA, the CDR3 is TGTGCCAGCACAGGGAACACTGAAGCTTTCTTT.

This clone was recorded only once. The chain combines TRBV5-1 with TRBJ1-5; D uncertain. Trimming took 4 bases from V and 0 from J, leaving 5 bases between them. Germline V gene data show CDR1 as SGHRS and CDR2 as YFSETQ. This CDR3 region has 13 residues. The CDR3: CASSADSNQPQHF. The CDR3 DNA sequence: TGCGCCAGCAGCGCGGATAGCAATCAGCCCCAGCATTTT.

The chain is built from TRBV7-2 and TRBJ2-4, with 11 bases that match TRBD2. CDR1 is SGHTA, CDR2 FQGNSA, per germline. CDR3 length equals 16 residues. The J segment lost 4 bases and the V segment lost 5 bases, leaving 7 bases of the junction unmatched. Written as DNA, the CDR3 is TGTGCCAGCAGCCGGGGACTAGCGGACCCTAAAAACATTCAGTACTTC. The encoded protein is CASSRGLADPKNIQYF.

The chain is built from TRBV5-1 and TRBJ1-4; D gene unclear. This CDR3 region has 14 residues. The germline V gene encodes CDR1 SGHRS and CDR2 YFSETQ. V was trimmed by 4 bases and J by 8 bases, leaving 15 bases between them. In DNA, the CDR3 is TGCGCCAGCAGCCGCGCACGGGAGGAGGAAAAACTGTTTTTT. Protein product: CASSRAREEEKLFF. The complete variable domain, with remaining parts taken from reference TRBV5-1 and TRBJ1-4, reads KAGVTQTPRYLIKTRGQQVTLSCSPISGHRSVSWYQQTPGQGLQFLFEYFSETQRNKGNFPGRFSGRQFSNSRSEMNVSTLELGDSALYLCASSRAREEEKLFFGSGTQLSVL.

The chain uses TRBV27 and TRBJ1-2, with D possibly matching TRBD1 (6 bases). Germline CDR1 reads MNHEY; CDR2 reads SMNVEV (reference sequence). CDR3 length: 15 residues. Trimming shortened V by 3 bases and J by 4 bases, and 15 bases separated the two germline ends. The CDR3 spells CASSLEGEGLYGYTF. The CDR3 DNA sequence: TGTGCCAGCAGTTTGGAGGGGGAGGGCCTCTATGGCTACACCTTC.

This chain joins TRBV19 and TRBJ2-7, with a tentative D call TRBD1 (6 bases). The CDR3 has 15 residues. CDR1 is LNHDA and CDR2 is SQIVND in the germline V gene (reference sequence). Trimming took off 4 bases at V and 2 bases at J, with 15 bases between the two ends. CDR3 DNA: TGTGCCAGTAGTAACCACAGGGATGCAGCCTACGAGCAGTACTTC. This translates into CASSNHRDAAYEQYF.

This chain connects TRBV5-1 to TRBJ2-7, with D possibly being TRBD2 (6 bases). The CDR3 contains 14 residues. CDR1 and CDR2 from the germline V gene are SGHRS and YFSETQ. Trimming pared 0 bases from V and 2 bases from J, leaving 9 bases between. Written as DNA, the CDR3 is TGCGCCAGCAGCTTGGGGTCGGGGGCCTACGAGCAGTACTTC. Protein product: CASSLGSGAYEQYF.

The chain carries TRBV28 and TRBJ1-2; D is undetermined. V gave up 3 bases and J gave up 3 bases, with 17 bases separating them. Germline V lookup: CDR1 MDHEN, CDR2 SYDVKM. CDR3 length equals 16 residues. The CDR3: CASSFQRRLYDYGYTF. The DNA of the CDR3 is TGTGCCAGCAGTTTCCAGAGGCGTTTGTATGACTATGGCTACACCTTC.

The J gene is TRBJ1-5, the V gene TRBV19; a possible D gene is TRBD1 (6 bases). V dropped 2 bases and J dropped 5 bases, with 13 bases sitting between them. This CDR3 region has 15 residues. Germline V CDR1 and CDR2: LNHDA, SQIVND (reference sequence). This CDR3 is CASSIMGQGYQPQHF. CDR3 sequence (DNA): TGTGCCAGTAGTATAATGGGGCAGGGGTATCAGCCCCAGCATTTT.

The gene calls are TRBV5-6 and TRBJ1-2; possibly TRBD1 for D (5 bases). Germline V gene sequence: CDR1 SGHDT, CDR2 YYEEEE. V was trimmed by 0 bases and J by 4 bases, leaving 10 bases between them. The CDR3 sequence is 14 residues long. Here the CDR3 DNA reads TGTGCCAGCAGCTTGGGCAGGGAGGCCTATGGCTACACCTTC. This encodes CASSLGREAYGYTF.

The chain carries TRBV28 and TRBJ1-2; D call uncertain. The CDR3 spans 16 residues. V lost 4 bases to trimming and J lost 2 bases, with 17 bases between them. Germline V lookup: CDR1 MDHEN, CDR2 SYDVKM. In DNA, the CDR3 is TGTGCCAGCAGTTCATCTGACAAGAGCCTCAACTATGGCTACACCTTC. Translated: CASSSSDKSLNYGYTF.

This clone was picked up one time. This rearrangement joins TRBV19 to TRBJ1-6, with TRBD1 matching 8 bases. V shed 5 bases and J 9 bases; nucleotides not matched to a gene: 9. Germline CDR1 LNHDA, CDR2 SQIVND (reference sequence). The CDR3 loop spans 15 amino acids. CDR3 coding DNA: TGTGCCAGTAGTCCCCCGGGGACAGGAGGTTCACCCCTCCACTTT. Its translation is CASSPPGTGGSPLHF.

This chain links TRBV5-1 with TRBJ1-1, with a weak D call TRBD1 (5 bases). The V gene lost 7 bases and the J gene lost 11 bases, with 36 bases spanning the gap. The CDR3 length is 18 residues. Germline CDR1 reads SGHRS; CDR2 reads YFSETQ. CDR3 coding DNA: TGCGCCAGCGGGGGAAATATATGGAGCCCGAACGTAAGCCGGGGGGCTTTCTTT. It specifies CASGGNIWSPNVSRGAFF. The complete variable domain, with remaining parts taken from reference TRBV5-1 and TRBJ1-1, reads KAGVTQTPRYLIKTRGQQVTLSCSPISGHRSVSWYQQTPGQGLQFLFEYFSETQRNKGNFPGRFSGRQFSNSRSEMNVSTLELGDSALYLCASGGNIWSPNVSRGAFFGQGTRLTVV.

The rearrangement joins TRBV5-1 to TRBJ1-3; TRBD1 matches 10 bases. V lost 2 bases and J lost 6; bases outside the gene matches: 8. The CDR3 has 16 amino acids. Germline CDR1 SGHRS, CDR2 YFSETQ. The CDR3 region has the DNA TGCGCCAGCAGCTTAAGGACAGGGGGGTCCCCAAACACCATATATTTT. It is translated as CASSLRTGGSPNTIYF. The complete variable domain, with remaining parts taken from reference TRBV5-1 and TRBJ1-3, reads KAGVTQTPRYLIKTRGQQVTLSCSPISGHRSVSWYQQTPGQGLQFLFEYFSETQRNKGNFPGRFSGRQFSNSRSEMNVSTLELGDSALYLCASSLRTGGSPNTIYFGEGSWLTVV.

The J gene is TRBJ2-7, the V gene TRBV5-6; 9 nucleotides align to TRBD2. The V gene's germline CDR1 is SGHDT and CDR2 YYEEEE. Unmatched junction bases numbered 4, after V lost 2 bases and J lost 7 bases. This CDR3 has 13 residues. In DNA, the CDR3 is TGTGCCAGCAGCTTTAGCGGGGGCATTGAGCAGTACTTC. It is translated as CASSFSGGIEQYF.

This clone was counted once. The chain employs TRBV20-1 and TRBJ2-1, with D possibly TRBD2 on 5 matching bases. The germline CDR1 and CDR2 sequences are DFQATT and SNEGSKA (reference sequence). CDR3 length: 11 residues. V was clipped by 4 bases and J by 5 bases, with 6 bases between them. The CDR3 DNA follows: TGCAGTGCTACGGAGGACAATGAGCAGTTCTTC. Translating gives CSATEDNEQFF.

This chain links TRBV6-6 with TRBJ1-5, with D hard to call. V was shortened by 6 bases and J by 7 bases, with 13 bases between the two germline ends. The V gene's germline CDR1 is MNHNY and CDR2 SVGAGI (reference sequence). The CDR3 contains 13 residues. The CDR3 region has the DNA TGTGCCAGCAGGACCTCGGGGAAGCAGCCCCAGCATTTT. Residues: CASRTSGKQPQHF.

V usage is TRBV2 and J usage is TRBJ1-6; TRBD1 aligns across 7 bases. The CDR3 consists of 14 residues. The J segment lost 7 bases and the V segment lost 4 bases, leaving 4 bases of the junction unmatched. The germline CDR1 and CDR2 sequences are SNHLY and FYNNEI. CDR3 DNA sequence: TGTGCCAGCAGTGTTTGGGACAGAAATTCACCCCTCCACTTT. Protein sequence: CASSVWDRNSPLHF. The full variable domain, with the rest looked up from reference TRBV2 and TRBJ1-6, is EPEVTQTPSHQVTQMGQEVILRCVPISNHLYFYWYRQILGQKVEFLVSFYNNEISEKSEIFDDQFSVERPDGSNFTLKIRSTKLEDSAMYFCASSVWDRNSPLHFGNGTRLTVT.

The chain has TRBV4-1 and TRBJ2-3; TRBD1 might be the D (6 bases). Germline V lookup: CDR1 MGHRA, CDR2 YSYEKL. V was trimmed by 5 bases and J by 2 bases, leaving 20 bases between them. This CDR3 has 17 amino acids. CDR3 amino acids: CASSDERTAPSTDTQYF. DNA of the CDR3: TGCGCCAGCAGCGACGAAAGGACAGCCCCTTCCACAGATACGCAGTATTTT.

The rearrangement links TRBV10-3 to TRBJ2-1; 9 bases agree with TRBD2. Per germline, CDR1 ENHRY and CDR2 SYGVKD. Germline trimming cut 6 bases from V and 2 bases from J; bases unmatched to any gene: 5. The CDR3 sequence is 15 residues long. The CDR3 coding sequence is TGTGCCATCAGAACATCTAGCGGGGCCTACAATGAGCAGTTCTTC. It specifies CAIRTSSGAYNEQFF.

This clone was counted once. The chain combines TRBV7-2 with TRBJ1-1, with a possible D match to TRBD1 (6 bases). The germline CDR1 and CDR2 sequences are SGHTA and FQGNSA. The CDR3 length is 17 residues. Trimming removed 1 base at V and 5 bases at J, with 20 bases between. The CDR3 DNA is TGTGCCAGCAGCTTAGAGCCCTCCGACAGGAGCGGAACTGAAGCTTTCTTT. Residues: CASSLEPSDRSGTEAFF.

The chain joins TRBV2 to TRBJ1-5, with D perhaps matching TRBD1 (5 bases). Between the trimmed V and J ends, which lost 3 bases and 6 bases, there was a span of 15 bases. CDR1 is SNHLY and CDR2 is FYNNEI in the germline V gene. The CDR3 is 15 amino acids. The chain's CDR3 is CASSDRQGIGQPQHF. The DNA of the CDR3 is TGTGCCAGCAGTGATAGGCAGGGCATTGGTCAGCCCCAGCATTTT.

This chain uses TRBV4-2 with TRBJ2-1; 16 bases line up with TRBD2. The CDR3 is made up of 22 amino acids. Trimming cost V 0 bases and J 6 bases; bases outside gene matches: 17. The germline V gene encodes CDR1 LGHNA and CDR2 YNFKEQ. The CDR3, as DNA: TGTGCCAGCAGCCAAGATGCCAGTGGGGGACTAGCGGGGGGGCCAGTCCCCAATGAGCAGTTCTTC. Translation: CASSQDASGGLAGGPVPNEQFF.

This clone has only a few counts. The genes are TRBV18 and TRBJ2-2; D ambiguous. There are 14 residues in the CDR3. Trimming shortened V by 5 bases and J by 3 bases, and 10 bases separated the two germline ends. Germline CDR1 KGHSH, CDR2 LQKENI. The CDR3 sequence is CASSGQADTGELFF. In DNA, the CDR3 is TGTGCCAGCTCAGGCCAGGCCGACACCGGGGAGCTGTTTTTT.

The rearrangement joins TRBV5-8 to TRBJ1-1; no definite D call. V lost 4 bases and J lost 2, with 15 bases in between. The CDR3 is 15 amino acids. CDR1 and CDR2 (germline): SGHTS, YDEGEE. DNA of the CDR3: TGTGCCAGCAGCCCCAGACATTTGGCAAACACTGAAGCTTTCTTT. Encoded protein: CASSPRHLANTEAFF.